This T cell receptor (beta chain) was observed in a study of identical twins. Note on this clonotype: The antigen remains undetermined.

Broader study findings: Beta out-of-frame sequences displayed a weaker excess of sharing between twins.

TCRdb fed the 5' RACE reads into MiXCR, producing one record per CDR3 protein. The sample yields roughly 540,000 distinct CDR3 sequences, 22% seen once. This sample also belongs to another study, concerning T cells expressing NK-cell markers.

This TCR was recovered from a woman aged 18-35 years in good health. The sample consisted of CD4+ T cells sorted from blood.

The CDR3 DNA sequence: TGCAGTGCTAGCGCGGCGGGAGGGCCTATAGATACGCAGTATTTT. This translates into CSASAAGGPIDTQYF. This chain joins TRBV20-1 and TRBJ2-3, with 9 nucleotides matching TRBD2. In germline, CDR1 is DFQATT, CDR2 SNEGSKA (reference sequence). J gave up 5 bases and V 3 bases, and 9 bases lay outside the gene matches. The CDR3 is 15 residues long.